This T cell receptor beta chain appears in the sequencing data of a study of blood T cell repertoires in COVID-19. At the level of the study: The United States, Italy and Spain were the sources of the acute and convalescent COVID-19 samples. PBMCs, B-cell-depleted T cells, or T cells provided the cDNA or gDNA that made up the material.

V lost 5 bases and J 0 bases, leaving 10 bases between the germline ends. In germline, CDR1 is MNHEY, CDR2 SMNVEV (reference sequence). The CDR3 is made up of 14 amino acids. The protocol was immunoSEQ multiplex PCR, while the TCRdb copy is restricted to in-frame clones and leaves out a portion. This sample has some 150,000 clones, with more than 75% found just once. The genes are TRBV27 and TRBJ1-1, with D possibly TRBD1 on 5 matching bases. The clonotype originates from a woman aged 65 to 85 with acute or convalescent COVID-19. Source material: peripheral blood. DNA of the CDR3: TGTGCCAGCAGTGCCCGGGGGATGAACACTGAAGCTTTCTTT. This codes for CASSARGMNTEAFF.